Following are 18 T cell receptor beta chains from one sample sequenced in a study of T cells in Graves' hyperthyroidism and ophthalmopathy. Amplification of TCR beta CDR3 regions was performed using RNA transcripts as template. During a first-round RT-PCR of the TCR CDR3, the HTBI primer set was used. MiXCR, run by TCRdb on the multiplex PCR reads, gives a single entry per CDR3 protein. The sample lists about 360,000 distinct CDR3 sequences, about 25% occurring once. The source material was blood. The receptors were sampled from a man in his fifties with Graves' hyperthyroidism.

The chain employs TRBV6-2 or TRBV6-3 and TRBJ2-2; no reliable D call. V was clipped by 6 bases and J by 7 bases, with 12 bases between them. CDR1 and CDR2 (germline): MNHEY, SVGEGT. CDR3 length equals 13 residues. CDR3 nucleotides: TGTGCCAGCAGCCCCTCCGCCGGCGGGGAGCTGTTTTTT. It codes for CASSPSAGGELFF.

The chain joins TRBV3-1 to TRBJ2-1; the match to TRBD1 covers 10 bases. Germline V lookup: CDR1 LGHDT, CDR2 YNNKEL (reference sequence). V lost 8 bases, J lost 4 bases, and 11 bases stayed unmatched. The CDR3 extends over 16 amino acids. This CDR3 reads CASVRPGQGGYNEQFF. The CDR3 nucleotides read TGTGCCAGCGTCCGGCCTGGACAGGGGGGTTACAATGAGCAGTTCTTC.

This rearrangement joins TRBV28 to TRBJ1-2; 7 bases match TRBD1. From germline, CDR1 is MDHEN and CDR2 SYDVKM. The CDR3 totals 14 residues. V shed 1 base, J shed 6 bases, and the junction held 5 bases outside the gene matches. The CDR3 sequence: CASSLSVRGDGYTF. DNA for the CDR3: TGTGCCAGCAGTTTATCGGTCAGGGGGGATGGCTACACCTTC.

In this sample, this clonotype turned up a few times. J is TRBJ1-5 and V is TRBV28; D unresolved. V lost 8 bases and J lost 2, with 7 bases in between. The CDR3 covers 12 residues. Germline V CDR1 and CDR2: MDHEN, SYDVKM. The CDR3 sequence is CASLVGNQPQHF. CDR3 sequence (DNA): TGTGCCAGCCTGGTGGGCAATCAGCCCCAGCATTTT. The full variable domain, with the rest looked up from reference TRBV28 and TRBJ1-5, is DVKVTQSSRYLVKRTGEKVFLECVQDMDHENMFWYRQDPGLGLRLIYFSYDVKMKEKGDIPEGYSVSREKKERFSLILESASTNQTSMYLCASLVGNQPQHFGDGTRLSIL.

In this sample, this clonotype turned up a few times. The rearrangement uses TRBV12-5 and TRBJ2-1, with 8 bases aligning to TRBD1. From germline, CDR1 is LGHNT and CDR2 FRNRAP. This CDR3 has 14 residues. After removal of 7 bases from V and 7 bases from J, the junction contained 9 bases not matched to a gene. The CDR3 nucleotides are TGTGCTAGTGCCGTCGGGACAGGTGTGAATGAGCAGTTCTTC. It is translated as CASAVGTGVNEQFF.

This clonotype was detected ten times or more. The V call is TRBV3-1, the J call TRBJ2-3; maybe TRBD2 (5 bases). Trimming shortened V by 2 bases and J by 1 base, and 19 bases separated the two germline ends. Germline CDR1 LGHDT, CDR2 YNNKEL (reference sequence). There are 18 residues in the CDR3. The CDR3 sequence is CASSQQRRSGVRTDTQYF. CDR3 nucleotide sequence: TGTGCCAGCAGCCAACAACGGCGAAGCGGAGTCCGCACAGATACGCAGTATTTT.

The V and J genes are TRBV29-1 and TRBJ1-1; perhaps TRBD1 as D (5 bases). The CDR3 has 12 residues. Trimming cost V 7 bases and J 6 bases, with 15 bases left between them. CDR1 is SQVTM, CDR2 ANQGSEA, per germline. In DNA form, the CDR3 reads TGCAGCGCCCTAGGGGATTTAGCTGAAGCTTTCTTT. Translating gives CSALGDLAEAFF.

The chain carries TRBV2 and TRBJ1-2; D may be TRBD1 (6 bases). The CDR3 has 17 residues. The ends were cut back, 6 bases at V and 2 bases at J, with 22 bases in the middle. Germline V gene sequence: CDR1 SNHLY, CDR2 FYNNEI. CDR3 sequence reads: CASSLSGGGGGNYGYTF. In DNA, the CDR3 is TGTGCCAGCAGCCTCTCGGGGGGCGGAGGGGGGAACTATGGCTACACCTTC.

CDR3 loop: CASSIEVSGELFF. CDR3 nucleotides: TGTGCCAGCAGCATCGAAGTAAGCGGGGAGCTGTTTTTT. The rearrangement links TRBV11-3 to TRBJ2-2; D is unresolved. CDR3 length: 13 residues. Trimming stripped 5 bases from V and 7 bases from J, with 11 bases between. Per germline, CDR1 SGHNT and CDR2 YENEEA.

This clonotype was observed a single time. The V and J genes are TRBV29-1 and TRBJ2-5; D possibly uses TRBD1 or TRBD2 (5 bases each). The CDR3 is made up of 14 amino acids. Germline V gene lookup returns CDR1 SQVTM and CDR2 ANQGSEA. V was cut by 3 bases and J by 4 bases, with 15 bases left in between. CDR3 DNA sequence: TGCAGCGTTGAGTCCTGGGAAGGGACAGAGACCCAGTACTTC. The encoded protein is CSVESWEGTETQYF. The complete variable domain, with remaining parts taken from reference TRBV29-1 and TRBJ2-5, reads SAVISQKPSRDICQRGTSLTIQCQVDSQVTMMFWYRQQPGQSLTLIATANQGSEATYESGFVIDKFPISRPNLTFSTLTVSNMSPEDSSIYLCSVESWEGTETQYFGPGTRLLVL.

This clonotype showed up just a few times. The V gene is TRBV24-1, the J gene TRBJ2-1; 7 bases line up with TRBD1. The CDR3 covers 15 residues. Losses at the gene ends were 3 bases for V and 1 base for J; bases not matched to a gene: 2. Germline lookup yields CDR1 KGHDR and CDR2 SFDVKD. The CDR3 DNA is TGTGCCACCAGTGATATGACAGGGTCCTACAATGAGCAGTTCTTC. Protein sequence: CATSDMTGSYNEQFF.

This clonotype was detected once. This sequence may be a read error, since a much larger clone differs from it by one base. This chain links TRBV2 with TRBJ2-7; 8 bases line up with TRBD1. The CDR3 length is 11 residues. The V gene's germline CDR1 is SNHLY and CDR2 FYNNEI. The V and J ends lost 7 bases and 9 bases, in that order; junction bases with no gene match: 5. The CDR3 DNA reads as TGTGCCAGCAACTCAGACAGGGGGCAGTACTTC. Protein product: CASNSDRGQYF.

This clonotype has a count of ten or more. The V call is TRBV5-6, the J call TRBJ2-7; TRBD2 aligns across 9 bases. This CDR3 has 15 residues. From germline, CDR1 is SGHDT and CDR2 YYEEEE. The V and J ends lost 4 bases and 6 bases, in that order; junction bases with no gene match: 11. The CDR3 here is CASSRLGSGSFEQYF. Here the CDR3 DNA reads TGTGCCAGCAGCCGGCTCGGTAGCGGGAGTTTCGAGCAGTACTTC. The full variable domain, in which reference TRBV5-6 and TRBJ2-7 provide the parts outside the CDR3, is DAGVTQSPTHLIKTRGQQVTLRCSPKSGHDTVSWYQQALGQGPQFIFQYYEEEERQRGNFPDRFSGHQFPNYSSELNVNALLLGDSALYLCASSRLGSGSFEQYFGPGTRLTVT.

This clonotype was found a few times. This rearrangement joins TRBV6-1 to TRBJ2-7; D ambiguous. This CDR3 has 12 residues. Per the germline V gene, CDR1 is MNHNS and CDR2 is SASEGT. Trimming pared 1 base from V and 2 bases from J, leaving 3 bases between. The CDR3 here is CASSEGAYEQYF. The CDR3 DNA sequence: TGTGCCAGCAGTGAAGGGGCCTACGAGCAGTACTTC.

Regarding this clonotype: A much larger clone differs by one base, so this may be a read error. V usage is TRBV18 and J usage is TRBJ1-5; no clear D. Germline CDR1 is KGHSH and CDR2 is LQKENI. This CDR3 is 15 amino acids long. V shed 3 bases and J shed 5 bases, with 14 bases lying between them. Here the CDR3 reads CASSPVGFPYQPQHF. The CDR3 bases are TGTGCCAGCTCACCCGTCGGGTTCCCCTATCAGCCCCAGCATTTT.

Turning to this clonotype: One end of the junction is discordant with germline, which a read error may explain. The CDR3 loop reads CASSLLASGSGTGKLFF. CDR3 nucleotide sequence: TGTGCCAGCAGCTTATTGGCTAGCGGGAGTGGTACCGGGAAGCTGTTTTTT. The chain joins TRBV7-9 to TRBJ2-2, with 10 bases identical to TRBD2. This CDR3 region has 17 residues. Germline CDR1 reads SEHNR; CDR2 reads FQNEAQ (reference sequence).

This clonotype occurred many times. The chain links TRBV6-1 to TRBJ2-3; D possibly corresponds to TRBD2 (6 bases). The CDR3 runs 17 residues. Trimming removed 2 bases at V and 0 bases at J, with 15 bases between. Germline CDR1 and CDR2: MNHNS and SASEGT. CDR3 DNA: TGTGCCAGCAGTGAAAGACTAGATACTTCTAGCACAGATACGCAGTATTTT. It is translated as CASSERLDTSSTDTQYF.

V is TRBV7-3 and J is TRBJ2-1; 8 bases are shared with TRBD1. Per germline, CDR1 SGHTA and CDR2 FQGTGA. The CDR3 runs 15 residues. The V segment lost 4 bases and the J segment 2 bases; nucleotides outside the gene matches: 4. The CDR3 region has the DNA TGTGCCAGCAGCTCCGGGACAGGTCCCTACAATGAGCAGTTCTTC. Translation: CASSSGTGPYNEQFF.